The 25 T cell receptor beta chains reported below all come from one sample, sequenced in a study of shared clonotypes between healthy human individuals. Repertoires were generated with immunoSEQ multiplex PCR, while TCRdb's copy carries only in-frame clones and drops some. In the table there are around 1,900,000 clones, 93% of which are singletons. Only CD45RO-negative cells positively selected for CCR7 counted as naive CD8 cells, so terminally differentiated effector memory CD45RA+ cells were excluded. Input material: naive CD8+ T cells from PBMCs. The receptor set was obtained from a man aged 18 to 30 in good health. Some clones in this sample may be carry-over from other donors' samples.

The sample holds one count of this clone. The chain is built from TRBV7-9 and TRBJ2-2, with 12 bases matching TRBD2. This CDR3 has 15 amino acids. V lost 5 bases, J lost 5 bases, and 3 bases stayed unmatched. The germline CDR1 and CDR2 sequences are SEHNR and FQNEAQ (reference sequence). CDR3 sequence (DNA): TGTGCCAGCAGCCCCGGGACTAGCGGGACCGGGGAGCTGTTTTTT. Its protein product is CASSPGTSGTGELFF. The whole variable domain, remainder taken from reference TRBV7-9 and TRBJ2-2, is DTGVSQNPRHKITKRGQNVTFRCDPISEHNRLYWYRQTLGQGPEFLTYFQNEAQLEKSRLLSDRFSAERPKGSFSTLEIQRTEQGDSAMYLCASSPGTSGTGELFFGEGSRLTVL.

This sequence joins TRBV5-5 and TRBJ1-1; 7 bases line up with TRBD1. V shed 5 bases, J shed 5 bases, and the junction held 6 bases outside the gene matches. CDR1 and CDR2 from the germline V gene are SGHKS and YYEKEE (reference sequence). The CDR3 is made up of 13 amino acids. As DNA, the CDR3 is TGTGCCAGCAGAAAGGGGGCTGGTACTGAAGCTTTCTTT. Its protein product is CASRKGAGTEAFF.

V and J are TRBV5-8 and TRBJ2-7; the D gene is possibly TRBD1 (5 bases). CDR3 length: 15 residues. CDR1 and CDR2 from the germline V gene are SGHTS and YDEGEE. Trimming took 5 bases from V and 2 from J, leaving 17 bases between them. As DNA, the CDR3 is TGTGCCAGCAGTTATGGGTGGGGCGGCGCCTACGAGCAGTACTTC. It codes for CASSYGWGGAYEQYF.

The gene calls are TRBV19 and TRBJ1-3; D gene uncertain. Trimming cost V 7 bases and J 0 bases, with 13 bases left between them. CDR3 length: 15 amino acids. The germline V gene has CDR1 LNHDA and CDR2 SQIVND (reference sequence). This CDR3 is CASTMSSISGNTIYF. DNA for the CDR3: TGTGCCAGTACCATGTCCAGCATCTCTGGAAACACCATATATTTT.

This chain joins TRBV23-1 and TRBJ2-2; tentative D call: TRBD2 (5 bases). TRBV23-1 is placed among ORFs of uncertain function. The CDR3 is 14 amino acids. V lost 7 bases, J lost 3 bases, and 12 bases lay in between. The CDR3 protein is CASIIEGDTGELFF. In nucleotides, the CDR3 is TGCGCCAGCATTATTGAGGGTGACACCGGGGAGCTGTTTTTT.

This chain links TRBV7-8 with TRBJ2-1, with D possibly matching TRBD1 (6 bases). Germline assignment: CDR1 SGHVS and CDR2 FQNEAQ. V lost 4 bases and J lost 4, with 17 bases in between. CDR3 size: 16 residues. Written as DNA, the CDR3 is TGTGCCAGCAGCTCCTCAGGGGATAACCTATACAATGAGCAGTTCTTC. Its protein product is CASSSSGDNLYNEQFF.

The rearrangement joins TRBV25-1 to TRBJ2-2, with D perhaps TRBD1 (5 bases). V lost 3 bases to trimming and J lost 5 bases, with 10 bases between them. Germline CDR1 reads MGHDK; CDR2 reads SYGVNS. The CDR3 runs to 14 residues. CDR3 residues: CASSEPQGTGELFF. As DNA, the CDR3 is TGTGCCAGCAGTGAGCCCCAGGGAACCGGGGAGCTGTTTTTT.

This chain joins TRBV4-3 and TRBJ2-1; 10 nucleotides agree with TRBD2. The CDR3 covers 16 residues. CDR1 is LGHNA, CDR2 YSLEER, per germline. V shed 1 base and J 4 bases; nucleotides not matched to a gene: 4. The CDR3 DNA is TGCGCCAGCAGCCAAGGTGGACTAGCGGTTTACAATGAGCAGTTCTTC. Residues: CASSQGGLAVYNEQFF.

As to this clone: The same CDR3 arises from other DNA sequences in this sample as well. This rearrangement joins TRBV27 to TRBJ2-7; no clear D. Germline lookup yields CDR1 MNHEY and CDR2 SMNVEV (reference sequence). V lost 3 bases and J lost 2, with 8 bases in between. CDR3 length: 13 residues. In nucleotides, the CDR3 is TGTGCCAGCAGTTTTGGAGTTACCTACGAGCAGTACTTC. It encodes CASSFGVTYEQYF.

The chain employs TRBV29-1 and TRBJ2-1, with D perhaps TRBD2 (6 bases). Between the trimmed V and J ends, which lost 5 bases and 9 bases, there was a span of 20 bases. CDR1 is SQVTM, CDR2 ANQGSEA, per germline. The CDR3 loop spans 14 amino acids. The CDR3 DNA reads as TGCAGCGTTATGGGGGGATATTTTATGAGTGAGCAGTTCTTC. Encoded protein: CSVMGGYFMSEQFF.

The V call is TRBV5-1, the J call TRBJ2-3, with TRBD2 matching 8 bases. Trimming removed 0 bases from V and 0 bases from J; junction bases left unmatched: 3. CDR1 and CDR2 (germline): SGHRS, YFSETQ. The CDR3 loop spans 16 amino acids. CDR3 bases: TGCGCCAGCAGCTTGGCTCTAGCGGGTAGCACAGATACGCAGTATTTT. This gives the protein CASSLALAGSTDTQYF.

This chain joins TRBV15 and TRBJ1-1; D remains ambiguous. V was clipped by 1 base and J by 4 bases, with 13 bases between them. The CDR3 sequence is 15 residues long. Looked up from germline, CDR1 is LNHNV and CDR2 is YYDKDF (reference sequence). Written as DNA, the CDR3 is TGTGCCACCAGCAGAGTTGCACTGGAGATCACTGAAGCTTTCTTT. The encoded protein is CATSRVALEITEAFF.

The rearrangement joins TRBV4-3 to TRBJ2-7; D is undetermined. Trimming took off 1 base at V and 2 bases at J, with 9 bases between the two ends. The germline V gene has CDR1 LGHNA and CDR2 YSLEER. The CDR3 has 14 residues. CDR3 bases: TGCGCCAGCAGCCAAGGGACGGCAACCTACGAGCAGTACTTC. This translates into CASSQGTATYEQYF.

The chain joins TRBV9 to TRBJ1-2; 9 nucleotides agree with TRBD1. Germline values: CDR1 SGDLS, CDR2 YYNGEE. After removal of 4 bases from V and 0 bases from J, the junction contained 4 bases not matched to a gene. The CDR3 length is 15 residues. The CDR3 region is CASSRTGVTNYGYTF. CDR3 bases: TGTGCCAGCAGCAGGACAGGGGTGACTAACTATGGCTACACCTTC.

The chain is built from TRBV27 and TRBJ2-7; TRBD1 aligns across 11 bases. From germline, CDR1 is MNHEY and CDR2 SMNVEV (reference sequence). This CDR3 has 14 residues. After removal of 3 bases from V and 7 bases from J, the junction contained 5 bases not matched to a gene. The CDR3: CASSFGTGGPEQYF. CDR3 DNA: TGTGCCAGCAGTTTTGGGACAGGGGGGCCGGAGCAGTACTTC.

V is TRBV4-3 and J is TRBJ2-1; 11 bases match TRBD2. The germline V gene has CDR1 LGHNA and CDR2 YSLEER. CDR3 size: 14 residues. The V and J ends lost 4 bases and 6 bases, in that order; junction bases with no gene match: 2. The CDR3 spells CASSLGTSGNEQFF. Written as DNA, the CDR3 is TGCGCCAGCAGCCTAGGGACTAGCGGCAATGAGCAGTTCTTC.

In DNA form, the CDR3 reads TGCAGCGTTGAAATGGGGGGTGGAGAGCAGTTCTTC. Its protein product is CSVEMGGGEQFF. This chain uses TRBV29-1 with TRBJ2-1; D is possibly TRBD2 (6 bases). The V gene's germline CDR1 is SQVTM and CDR2 ANQGSEA. CDR3 length equals 12 residues. V lost 2 bases and J 10 bases, leaving 12 bases between the germline ends.

The chain joins TRBV28 to TRBJ2-3; D may be TRBD1 (5 bases). This CDR3 spans 15 amino acids. Germline assignment: CDR1 MDHEN and CDR2 SYDVKM. Deletions cut 5 bases from V and 2 bases from J, with 14 bases between. CDR3 region: CASSPVGVLTDTQYF. CDR3 DNA sequence: TGTGCCAGCAGTCCGGTAGGGGTACTCACAGATACGCAGTATTTT.

As to this clone: Other nucleotide sequences from this sample produce the same CDR3. The gene calls are TRBV4-1 and TRBJ1-3; D is undetermined. CDR1 MGHRA and CDR2 YSYEKL come from the germline V gene. V was clipped by 1 base and J by 4 bases, with 11 bases between them. The CDR3 has 15 residues. CDR3: CASSQVGGRGNTIYF. The CDR3 DNA follows: TGCGCCAGCAGCCAAGTCGGAGGGAGAGGAAACACCATATATTTT.

The chain recombines TRBV7-2 with TRBJ2-7; D not certain. In germline, CDR1 is SGHTA, CDR2 FQGNSA. This CDR3 is built from 16 residues. Between the trimmed V and J ends, which lost 1 base and 2 bases, there was a span of 15 bases. The CDR3 sequence is CASSLDPRDPAYEQYF. The CDR3 bases are TGTGCCAGCAGCTTAGACCCTCGTGATCCCGCCTACGAGCAGTACTTC.

The chain links TRBV7-6 to TRBJ1-4, with D unresolved. This CDR3 has 14 residues. Germline V CDR1 and CDR2: SGHVS, FNYEAQ. Trimming stripped 5 bases from V and 5 bases from J, with 12 bases between. CDR3 loop: CASSPSGKNEKLFF. The DNA for the CDR3 is TGTGCCAGCAGCCCCTCCGGGAAGAATGAAAAACTGTTTTTT.

This chain uses TRBV27 with TRBJ1-1; D call uncertain. CDR1 is MNHEY and CDR2 is SMNVEV in the germline V gene (reference sequence). V was trimmed by 8 bases and J by 1 base, leaving 23 bases between them. The CDR3 runs 17 residues. CDR3 nucleotide sequence: TGTGCCAGCTGGCCCCCAGGAGTTAGGTTGGGGAACACTGAAGCTTTCTTT. It yields the protein CASWPPGVRLGNTEAFF.

This sequence joins TRBV9 and TRBJ2-7; D is ambiguous. Germline assignment: CDR1 SGDLS and CDR2 YYNGEE. CDR3 length equals 13 residues. V dropped 4 bases and J dropped 7 bases, with 15 bases sitting between them. The CDR3 protein is CASSMSLEGEQYF. The CDR3 coding sequence is TGTGCCAGCAGCATGTCCCTGGAAGGTGAGCAGTACTTC.

This chain uses TRBV7-3 with TRBJ2-1, with 7 bases matching TRBD2. The CDR3 consists of 15 residues. Trimming took 4 bases from V and 5 from J; bases not matched to a gene: 8. The germline V gene encodes CDR1 SGHTA and CDR2 FQGTGA. CDR3 DNA: TGTGCCAGCAGCTCCCAGCGGGGACTTCACAATGAGCAGTTCTTC. Translation gives CASSSQRGLHNEQFF.

The chain employs TRBV27 and TRBJ2-7, with 12 bases lining up with TRBD1. V was pared by 3 bases and J by 2 bases, with 8 bases of the junction left unmatched. Germline V gives CDR1 MNHEY, CDR2 SMNVEV (reference sequence). This CDR3 region has 17 residues. CDR3 residues: CASSFSIGDRGPYEQYF. The CDR3 DNA follows: TGTGCCAGCAGTTTCTCTATCGGGGACAGGGGGCCCTACGAGCAGTACTTC.